These 28 T cell receptor beta chains share one sample of origin, sequenced in a study of radiotherapy plus CTLA-4 blockade in lung cancer. Method: immunoSEQ multiplex PCR; TCRdb's copy keeps in-frame clones and lacks some. The sample comprises over 80,000 clones, roughly four fifths of which are singletons, and 0.82% rests with the top ten. Material: peripheral blood, obtained from a patient treated with radiotherapy plus ipilimumab. Source of these receptors: a human donor with non-small cell lung cancer who had stable disease on radiotherapy plus ipilimumab.

The chain employs TRBV11-3 and TRBJ2-2, with 13 bases aligning to TRBD2. CDR1 is SGHNT, CDR2 YENEEA, per germline. After removal of 5 bases from V and 5 bases from J, the junction contained 2 bases not matched to a gene. This CDR3 is 15 amino acids long. CDR3: CASSRLAGGTGELFF. CDR3 in DNA: TGTGCCAGCAGCCGACTAGCGGGAGGAACCGGGGAGCTGTTTTTT. The entire variable domain, with the rest obtained from reference TRBV11-3 and TRBJ2-2, is as follows: EAGVVQSPRYKIIEKKQPVAFWCNPISGHNTLYWYLQNLGQGPELLIRYENEEAVDDSQLPKDRFSAERLKGVDSTLKIQPAELGDSAVYLCASSRLAGGTGELFFGEGSRLTVL.

J is TRBJ1-2 and V is TRBV7-3; 10 nucleotides line up with TRBD1. Losses at the gene ends were 2 bases for V and 8 bases for J; bases not matched to a gene: 8. Per the germline V gene, CDR1 is SGHTA and CDR2 is FQGTGA. This CDR3 contains 15 residues. CDR3 nucleotides: TGTGCCAGCAGCTTAGCCCCCGGGACAGGGGAAGGCTACACCTTC. Amino acid sequence: CASSLAPGTGEGYTF. Filled out from reference TRBV7-3 and TRBJ1-2, the complete variable domain reads GAGVSQTPSNKVTEKGKYVELRCDPISGHTALYWYRQSLGQGPEFLIYFQGTGAADDSGLPNDRFFAVRPEGSVSTLKIQRTERGDSAVYLCASSLAPGTGEGYTFGSGTRLTVV.

CDR3 sequence (DNA): TGTGCCAGCAGTGAAACGATCACCCAAGAGACCCAGTACTTC. It specifies CASSETITQETQYF. The rearrangement links TRBV6-1 to TRBJ2-5, with no clear D. Germline values: CDR1 MNHNS, CDR2 SASEGT. CDR3 length equals 14 residues. Trimming cost V 2 bases and J 1 base, with 8 bases left between them.

The chain has TRBV10-1 and TRBJ2-2; 8 bases are shared with TRBD2. This CDR3 spans 15 amino acids. V shed 2 bases, J shed 7 bases, and the junction held 6 bases outside the gene matches. Germline V gives CDR1 WNHNN, CDR2 SYGVQD (reference sequence). CDR3 sequence reads: CASSERAGGGGELFF. CDR3 nucleotides: TGCGCCAGCAGTGAGCGTGCGGGAGGAGGCGGGGAGCTGTTTTTT.

This rearrangement joins TRBV7-9 to TRBJ2-1; D assignment may be TRBD1 or TRBD2 (5 bases each). Between the trimmed V and J ends, which lost 3 bases and 8 bases, there was a span of 17 bases. CDR3 length: 15 residues. Germline values: CDR1 SEHNR, CDR2 FQNEAQ (reference sequence). The CDR3 nucleotides are TGTGCCAGCAGCTTCCGCACTAGTCGAGGGGATGAGCAGTTCTTC. Its translation: CASSFRTSRGDEQFF.

V is TRBV2 and J is TRBJ2-5, with a weak D call TRBD1 (6 bases). Trimming shortened V by 5 bases and J by 0 bases, and 7 bases separated the two germline ends. The CDR3 covers 13 residues. The V gene's germline CDR1 is SNHLY and CDR2 FYNNEI. The CDR3 sequence is CASSRDNQETQYF. The DNA of the CDR3 is TGTGCCAGCAGTCGGGACAACCAAGAGACCCAGTACTTC.

The CDR3 coding sequence is TGTGCCAGCAGTGAAGCTGGCGGCGGCCCTAACTATGGCTACACCTTC. The encoded protein is CASSEAGGGPNYGYTF. The V call is TRBV6-1, the J call TRBJ1-2; D unclear. V was shortened by 0 bases and J by 0 bases, with 11 bases between the two germline ends. The CDR3 sequence is 16 residues long. The V gene's germline CDR1 is MNHNS and CDR2 SASEGT.

The J gene is TRBJ1-2, the V gene TRBV5-1; D remains ambiguous. V was clipped by 0 bases and J by 2 bases, with 8 bases between them. The CDR3 has 14 amino acids. CDR1 SGHRS and CDR2 YFSETQ come from the germline V gene. CDR3: CASSLEDGNYGYTF. In DNA, the CDR3 is TGCGCCAGCAGCTTGGAAGATGGAAACTATGGCTACACCTTC.

In this sample, this clone turned up a few times. This sequence joins TRBV30 and TRBJ1-4; 8 bases line up with TRBD1. J gave up 7 bases and V 6 bases, and 4 bases lay outside the gene matches. CDR3 length: 12 residues. Per germline, CDR1 GTSNPN and CDR2 SVGIG (reference sequence). CDR3 bases: TGTGCCTGTCAGGACAGGGCTGAAAAACTGTTTTTT. Protein sequence: CACQDRAEKLFF.

The gene calls are TRBV7-9 and TRBJ2-7; D not resolved. This CDR3 region has 13 residues. The V and J ends lost 1 base and 7 bases respectively, with 11 bases between them. Germline V lookup: CDR1 SEHNR, CDR2 FQNEAQ (reference sequence). The CDR3: CASSLVLGEEQYF. CDR3 bases: TGTGCCAGCAGCTTAGTGTTAGGTGAGGAGCAGTACTTC.

This clone was counted between two and nine times. V is TRBV27 and J is TRBJ2-3, with TRBD1 matching 9 bases. CDR1 is MNHEY, CDR2 SMNVEV, per germline (reference sequence). The V segment lost 5 bases and the J segment 1 base; nucleotides outside the gene matches: 13. The length of the CDR3 is 18 residues. CDR3 sequence reads: CASSRRVQGALGTDTQYF. CDR3 coding DNA: TGTGCCAGCAGTCGCAGGGTACAGGGGGCTCTTGGCACAGATACGCAGTATTTT.

The table lists this clone with a few counts. The chain joins TRBV5-1 to TRBJ2-7; weak D call: TRBD1 (5 bases). V lost 0 bases to trimming and J lost 7 bases, with 11 bases between them. The germline V gene encodes CDR1 SGHRS and CDR2 YFSETQ. This CDR3 has 13 residues. This CDR3 is CASSLVGAPEQYF. CDR3 sequence (DNA): TGCGCCAGCAGCTTGGTAGGGGCCCCGGAGCAGTACTTC.

The chain uses TRBV29-1 and TRBJ1-2; no clear D. From germline, CDR1 is SQVTM and CDR2 ANQGSEA. V gave up 0 bases and J gave up 2 bases, with 7 bases separating them. This CDR3 has 13 residues. The CDR3 protein is CSVEDSQNYGYTF. The CDR3 nucleotides are TGCAGCGTTGAAGATTCTCAAAACTATGGCTACACCTTC.

This clone was seen a handful of times. The chain combines TRBV5-4 with TRBJ2-7, with D possibly being TRBD1 (6 bases). V lost 2 bases and J lost 3, with 6 bases in between. The CDR3 is 12 residues long. Per germline, CDR1 SGHNT and CDR2 YYREEE (reference sequence). The CDR3 reads CASSLQGYEQYF. The CDR3 nucleotides are TGTGCCAGCAGCTTACAGGGCTACGAGCAGTACTTC.

The chain recombines TRBV11-2 with TRBJ2-5; 8 bases line up with TRBD2. The V gene end was trimmed by 2 bases and the J gene end by 2 bases; junction bases not matched to a gene: 1. The CDR3 has 14 residues. Germline V gene data show CDR1 as SGHAT and CDR2 as FQNNGV. In DNA, the CDR3 is TGTGCCAGCAGCTTAACGGGGGGGCAAGAGACCCAGTACTTC. It translates to CASSLTGGQETQYF.

A word on this clone: The same CDR3 also results from other DNA sequences found in this sample. The V and J genes are TRBV19 and TRBJ1-2; the D is unclear. The CDR3 length is 11 residues. The germline V gene encodes CDR1 LNHDA and CDR2 SQIVND (reference sequence). The germline V and J ends were trimmed by 3 bases and 4 bases, with 3 bases remaining between them. This CDR3 is CASSIGYGYTF. The CDR3, as DNA: TGTGCCAGTAGTATTGGCTATGGCTACACCTTC.

The J gene is TRBJ2-7, the V gene TRBV5-1; 9 bases line up with TRBD1. The CDR3 is made up of 15 amino acids. The germline CDR1 and CDR2 sequences are SGHRS and YFSETQ. J gave up 5 bases and V 4 bases, and 10 bases lay outside the gene matches. DNA of the CDR3: TGCGCCAGCAGCGAAACCACAGGGGGCATCGACGAGCAGTACTTC. Protein: CASSETTGGIDEQYF.

This clone turned up a few times. The CDR3 region is CASSLIEHFF. The CDR3 coding sequence is TGTGCCAGCAGTTTAATAGAGCATTTCTTT. The rearrangement uses TRBV28 and TRBJ1-1; D remains unclear. Germline loops: CDR1 MDHEN, CDR2 SYDVKM. V lost 2 bases to trimming and J lost 13 bases, with 8 bases between them. The CDR3 is 10 amino acids. Full variable domain (missing parts from reference TRBV28 and TRBJ1-1): DVKVTQSSRYLVKRTGEKVFLECVQDMDHENMFWYRQDPGLGLRLIYFSYDVKMKEKGDIPEGYSVSREKKERFSLILESASTNQTSMYLCASSLIEHFFGQGTRLTVV.

The genes are TRBV7-9 and TRBJ2-2; 7 nucleotides align to TRBD1. This CDR3 has 15 residues. The J segment lost 1 base and the V segment lost 11 bases, leaving 10 bases of the junction unmatched. Germline-derived CDR1 and CDR2 are SEHNR and FQNEAQ (reference sequence). Here the CDR3 reads CAGKFGTVNTGELFF. CDR3 in DNA: TGTGCCGGGAAATTCGGGACAGTGAACACCGGGGAGCTGTTTTTT.

The chain joins TRBV30 to TRBJ1-2; D might be TRBD1 (5 bases). The CDR3 runs 14 residues. Trimming cost V 0 bases and J 7 bases, with 15 bases left between them. In germline, CDR1 is GTSNPN, CDR2 SVGIG (reference sequence). As DNA, the CDR3 is TGTGCCTGGAGTGTACGGGGGGAGAAGCGTGGCTACACCTTC. This translates into CAWSVRGEKRGYTF.

This clone was seen a single time. The J gene is TRBJ1-2, the V gene TRBV15; possibly TRBD1 for D (6 bases). This CDR3 is 19 amino acids long. The germline CDR1 and CDR2 sequences are LNHNV and YYDKDF (reference sequence). Trimming pared 0 bases from V and 3 bases from J, leaving 23 bases between. CDR3 coding DNA: TGTGCCACCAGCAGAGACTATTGGGCACGAGGGGGGTCAGACTATGGCTACACCTTC. This translates into CATSRDYWARGGSDYGYTF.

This chain connects TRBV30 to TRBJ1-5; TRBD1 might be the D (5 bases). Germline V CDR1 and CDR2: GTSNPN, SVGIG (reference sequence). V was pared by 1 base and J by 0 bases, with 10 bases between. CDR3 length: 15 amino acids. CDR3 in DNA: TGTGCCTGGAGTGGAGGGGACTATAGCAATCAGCCCCAGCATTTT. Amino acids: CAWSGGDYSNQPQHF.

The CDR3 DNA sequence: TGTGCCAGCAGCTCAGCGGGAGGCAATGAGCAGTTCTTC. Its protein product is CASSSAGGNEQFF. The chain employs TRBV7-3 and TRBJ2-1; 9 bases are a match to TRBD2. J was trimmed by 6 bases and V by 4 bases; bases with no gene match: 1. The CDR3 consists of 13 residues. Germline lookup yields CDR1 SGHTA and CDR2 FQGTGA.

The chain joins TRBV6-1 to TRBJ1-1; D gene ambiguous. The V and J ends lost 3 bases and 5 bases respectively, with 25 bases between them. Germline CDR1 and CDR2: MNHNS and SASEGT. This CDR3 is built from 18 residues. The chain's CDR3 is CASSDFGSFSGPGTEAFF. For the CDR3, the DNA is TGTGCCAGCAGTGATTTTGGGTCGTTTTCCGGGCCGGGTACTGAAGCTTTCTTT.

The chain combines TRBV5-1 with TRBJ2-7, with 7 bases lining up with TRBD1. The germline CDR1 and CDR2 sequences are SGHRS and YFSETQ. This CDR3 is built from 15 residues. V lost 0 bases, J lost 3 bases, and 6 bases stayed unmatched. CDR3 loop: CASSLALTGNYEQYF. The CDR3 DNA sequence: TGCGCCAGCAGCTTGGCCCTGACAGGGAACTACGAGCAGTACTTC.

This rearrangement joins TRBV7-9 to TRBJ2-3, with D possibly matching TRBD1 (5 bases). CDR3 length: 19 amino acids. Trimming stripped 4 bases from V and 2 bases from J, with 25 bases between. CDR1 SEHNR and CDR2 FQNEAQ come from the germline V gene (reference sequence). CDR3 in DNA: TGTGCCAGCAGCTCGGACCGGCAGGGTTCCACTTGGCTCACAGATACGCAGTATTTT. It codes for CASSSDRQGSTWLTDTQYF.

The genes are TRBV5-5 and TRBJ1-1; D is possibly TRBD1 (5 bases). V lost 5 bases and J 1 base, leaving 9 bases between the germline ends. The germline gives CDR1 SGHKS, CDR2 YYEKEE (reference sequence). The CDR3 extends over 13 amino acids. CDR3 sequence: CASSFRENTEAFF. As DNA, the CDR3 is TGTGCCAGCAGTTTCAGGGAGAACACTGAAGCTTTCTTT.

The V and J genes are TRBV7-2 and TRBJ1-1; D is perhaps TRBD1 (5 bases). CDR1 SGHTA and CDR2 FQGNSA come from the germline V gene. Trimming took off 2 bases at V and 8 bases at J, with 12 bases between the two ends. The CDR3 is 13 amino acids. The CDR3 DNA is TGTGCCAGCAGCTTACGAAGAGGGGACGAAGCTTTCTTT. Translated, it gives CASSLRRGDEAFF.